A selection of T cell receptor beta chains follows, all from one sample in a study of blood T cell repertoires in COVID-19. The repertoire was sequenced with immunoSEQ multiplex PCR; TCRdb's copy has only in-frame clones and lacks some. The sample includes 350,000 to 450,000 clones, roughly 90% of them seen just once. Sequencing was done on a sample of PBMCs or T cells enriched from blood (not recorded which). These receptors were obtained from a woman aged 25 to 45 who had recovered from COVID-19. The CDR3 runs from the conserved cysteine through the conserved F or W. D genes are given only for firm matches. Rows give clone size only sometimes, using once, few, many, or a class for an expanded clone.

V	length	J	D	size	CDR3	DNA
TRBV15	13	TRBJ1-1	.	.	CATSRGLGTEAFF	TGTGCCACCAGCAGGGGCTTGGGCACTGAAGCTTTCTTT
TRBV29-1	14	TRBJ2-1	TRBD2	.	CSADGGTVRNEQFF	TGCAGCGCCGACGGGGGGACGGTCAGGAATGAGCAGTTCTTC
TRBV29-1	15	TRBJ2-1	TRBD1	once	CSVELQGGIYNEQFF	TGCAGCGTTGAATTACAGGGGGGAATATACAATGAGCAGTTCTTC
TRBV12-5	18	TRBJ2-5	TRBD2	.	CASGLVRMGLAGLETQYF	TGTGCTAGTGGTTTGGTACGGATGGGACTAGCGGGGCTGGAGACCCAGTACTTC
TRBV4-3	15	TRBJ1-6	TRBD1	.	CASSQARTGQSPLHF	TGCGCCAGCAGCCAGGCCCGGACAGGCCAGTCACCCCTCCACTTT
TRBV5-4	12	TRBJ2-1	.	.	CASSQLANEQFF	TGTGCCAGCAGCCAACTAGCAAATGAGCAGTTCTTC
TRBV5-4	15	TRBJ2-3	TRBD2	.	CASSPSGSFSDTQYF	TGTGCCAGCAGTCCTAGCGGGAGTTTCTCAGATACGCAGTATTTT
TRBV27	15	TRBJ2-1	.	.	CASSRTALNYNEQFF	TGTGCCAGCAGCCGGACAGCCCTAAACTACAATGAGCAGTTCTTC
TRBV5-1	15	TRBJ2-7	.	.	CASKPLVGSSYEQYF	TGCGCCAGCAAGCCCCTGGTCGGGAGCTCCTACGAGCAGTACTTC
TRBV5-6	15	TRBJ2-3	TRBD2	.	CASSLAGGGTDTQYF	TGTGCCAGCAGCTTAGCGGGAGGTGGTACAGATACGCAGTATTTT
TRBV5-6	13	TRBJ2-7	.	.	CASSLAGTYEQYF	TGTGCCAGCAGCTTGGCCGGGACCTACGAGCAGTACTTC
TRBV2	14	TRBJ1-2	.	.	CASVGQWGTYGYTF	TGTGCCAGCGTTGGACAGTGGGGAACTTATGGCTACACCTTC
TRBV28	15	TRBJ1-5	TRBD1	.	CASSRDRVRNQPQHF	TGTGCCAGCAGCCGGGACAGGGTACGCAATCAGCCCCAGCATTTT
TRBV14	15	TRBJ1-6	.	.	CASSPISSYNSPLHF	TGTGCCAGCAGCCCGATCAGTTCCTATAATTCACCCCTCCACTTT
TRBV5-4	16	TRBJ1-3	.	.	CASSLGLGTDGNTIYF	TGTGCCAGCAGCTTGGGCCTCGGCACAGACGGAAACACCATATATTTT
TRBV6-5	13	TRBJ1-1	TRBD1	few	CASRDREMTEAFF	TGTGCCAGCAGGGACAGGGAAATGACTGAAGCTTTCTTT
TRBV7-2	14	TRBJ1-2	TRBD1	.	CASSPTGGSYGYTF	TGTGCCAGCAGCCCGACAGGGGGGTCCTATGGCTACACCTTC
TRBV20-1	18	TRBJ2-7	.	.	CSASHGGTAGPLPYEQYF	TGCAGTGCTAGTCATGGGGGGACGGCAGGACCTCTACCCTACGAGCAGTACTTC
TRBV24-1	13	TRBJ2-3	.	.	CATSMQGTDTQYF	TGTGCCACCAGTATGCAGGGCACAGATACGCAGTATTTT
TRBV29-1	13	TRBJ1-6	.	.	CSVRTENNSPLHF	TGCAGCGTCCGGACAGAAAATAATTCACCCCTCCACTTT
TRBV6-1	16	TRBJ2-1	TRBD2	.	CASSDPSGVNYNEQFF	TGTGCCAGCAGTGATCCCAGCGGGGTTAACTACAATGAGCAGTTCTTC
TRBV11-2	13	TRBJ1-6	.	.	CASIGQPNSPLHF	TGTGCCAGTATAGGACAGCCGAATTCACCCCTCCACTTT
TRBV7-6	19	TRBJ2-5	.	.	CASSVIFGRGTVLQETQYF	TGTGCCAGCAGCGTAATATTTGGTCGGGGAACGGTGCTACAAGAGACCCAGTACTTC
TRBV4-3	13	TRBJ1-1	.	.	CASSQLSVTEAFF	TGCGCCAGCAGCCAACTCAGCGTAACTGAAGCTTTCTTT
TRBV18	15	TRBJ2-7	TRBD2	.	CASANRLAGEYEQYF	TGTGCCAGCGCGAATAGACTAGCGGGAGAGTACGAGCAGTACTTC
TRBV30	12	TRBJ2-1	.	.	CAWSRGVGEQFF	TGTGCCTGGAGCAGGGGGGTAGGCGAGCAGTTCTTC
TRBV7-2	14	TRBJ1-2	.	.	CASSLPGTNYGYTF	TGTGCCAGCAGCCTCCCAGGGACTAACTATGGCTACACCTTC
TRBV2	16	TRBJ1-5	TRBD1	.	CASSIQGGDSNQPQHF	TGTGCCAGCAGTATACAGGGGGGTGATAGCAATCAGCCCCAGCATTTT
TRBV4-3	15	TRBJ1-6	.	.	CASSQKFPSDSPLHF	TGCGCCAGCAGCCAAAAATTTCCATCGGATTCACCCCTCCACTTT
TRBV7-9	13	TRBJ1-2	.	.	CATSPGTNYGYTF	TGTGCCACCTCACCAGGGACTAACTATGGCTACACCTTC
TRBV18	17	TRBJ2-1	TRBD2	.	CASSPTSGGFSYNEQFF	TGTGCCAGCTCACCGACTAGCGGGGGGTTCTCCTACAATGAGCAGTTCTTC
TRBV10-3	13	TRBJ2-1	.	.	CAITPSRTNEQFF	TGTGCCATCACTCCAAGTCGGACTAACGAGCAGTTCTTC
TRBV18	13	TRBJ1-1	.	once	CASSGHPNTEAFF	TGTGCCAGCTCAGGACACCCGAACACTGAAGCTTTCTTT
TRBV6-5	15	TRBJ1-2	.	.	CASSYSYRIGYGYTF	TGTGCCAGCAGTTACTCGTACAGGATTGGCTATGGCTACACCTTC
TRBV19	13	TRBJ2-7	.	.	CASRRRTGYEQYF	TGTGCCAGCCGCAGGAGAACAGGGTACGAGCAGTACTTC
TRBV5-1	17	TRBJ1-1	TRBD1	.	CASSLGKGATSNTEAFF	TGCGCCAGCAGCCTTGGGAAGGGGGCCACCTCAAACACTGAAGCTTTCTTT
TRBV6-5	15	TRBJ1-2	.	.	CASTRTVLPNYGYTF	TGTGCCAGCACCCGGACAGTGCTTCCTAACTATGGCTACACCTTC
TRBV4-1	11	TRBJ1-1	.	.	CASSQDYRLFF	TGCGCCAGCAGCCAAGATTATCGACTTTTCTTT
TRBV27	14	TRBJ2-7	TRBD2	.	CASSFLAGDYEQYF	TGTGCCAGCAGTTTTCTAGCGGGGGATTACGAGCAGTACTTC
TRBV2	12	TRBJ1-2	.	.	CASSEQRYGYTF	TGTGCCAGCAGCGAACAGCGCTATGGCTACACCTTC
TRBV5-4	15	TRBJ1-1	TRBD1	.	CASRSITGENTEAFF	TGTGCCAGCAGATCTATCACAGGGGAGAACACTGAAGCTTTCTTT
TRBV12-5	18	TRBJ2-7	.	once	CASGLVKTVTTYSYEQYF	TGTGCTAGTGGTTTGGTGAAGACAGTTACAACCTACTCCTACGAGCAGTACTTC
TRBV7-3	13	TRBJ2-1	.	.	CASSIGYLNEQFF	TGTGCCAGCAGCATCGGGTACCTCAATGAGCAGTTCTTC
TRBV2	14	TRBJ2-1	TRBD2	.	CASSVMSSGTVQFF	TGTGCCAGCAGTGTAATGTCTAGCGGGACTGTGCAGTTCTTC
TRBV5-1	13	TRBJ1-2	TRBD1	once	CASSPGTVAGYTF	TGCGCCAGCAGCCCCGGGACAGTCGCCGGCTACACCTTC
TRBV9	14	TRBJ1-6	TRBD1	once	CASSVDRTNSPLHF	TGTGCCAGCAGCGTGGACAGGACCAATTCACCCCTCCACTTT
TRBV11-3	14	TRBJ2-3	TRBD2	.	CASSRLAVGDTQYF	TGTGCCAGCAGTCGACTAGCGGTGGGAGATACGCAGTATTTT
TRBV5-4	16	TRBJ1-6	.	.	CASSPLDSDTNSPLHF	TGTGCCAGCAGCCCTTTAGACAGTGACACTAATTCACCCCTCCACTTT
TRBV18	13	TRBJ1-5	.	.	CASSPDIDQPQHF	TGTGCCAGCTCACCGGACATAGATCAGCCCCAGCATTTT
TRBV5-1	14	TRBJ2-7	.	.	CASSNTLDSYEQYF	TGCGCCAGCAGCAATACACTAGATTCGTACGAGCAGTACTTC
TRBV5-4	14	TRBJ1-4	TRBD1	.	CASSDRQGGEKLFF	TGTGCCAGCAGCGACCGACAGGGTGGCGAAAAACTGTTTTTT
TRBV10-3	14	TRBJ1-2	TRBD1	.	CAIGGTGSNYGYTF	TGTGCCATCGGGGGGACAGGCTCCAACTATGGCTACACCTTC
TRBV30	14	TRBJ2-1	TRBD2	.	CAWRVAGSYNEQFF	TGTGCCTGGAGGGTAGCGGGCTCCTACAATGAGCAGTTCTTC
TRBV19	10	TRBJ1-2	TRBD1	.	CASGQGEYTF	TGTGCCAGCGGACAGGGGGAATACACCTTC
TRBV28	14	TRBJ1-4	.	.	CASSLFRAGEKLFF	TGTGCCAGCAGTTTATTTCGGGCAGGGGAAAAACTGTTTTTT
TRBV9	14	TRBJ2-7	.	.	CASSVGDYGSEQYF	TGTGCCAGCAGCGTGGGAGACTATGGTTCGGAGCAGTACTTC
TRBV7-3	13	TRBJ2-5	TRBD2	.	CASSQTPAGDQYF	TGTGCCAGCAGCCAAACCCCAGCGGGGGACCAGTACTTC
TRBV2	19	TRBJ2-3	TRBD2	.	CASRGTHPRLAGGTDTQYF	TGTGCCAGCAGGGGAACCCACCCGCGACTAGCGGGGGGCACAGATACGCAGTATTTT
TRBV19	14	TRBJ1-2	TRBD1	once	CASQRQGVSYGYTF	TGTGCCAGTCAAAGACAGGGGGTATCCTATGGCTACACCTTC
TRBV19	13	TRBJ2-1	.	.	CASSIGRLAEQFF	TGTGCCAGTAGTATTGGAAGATTAGCTGAGCAGTTCTTC